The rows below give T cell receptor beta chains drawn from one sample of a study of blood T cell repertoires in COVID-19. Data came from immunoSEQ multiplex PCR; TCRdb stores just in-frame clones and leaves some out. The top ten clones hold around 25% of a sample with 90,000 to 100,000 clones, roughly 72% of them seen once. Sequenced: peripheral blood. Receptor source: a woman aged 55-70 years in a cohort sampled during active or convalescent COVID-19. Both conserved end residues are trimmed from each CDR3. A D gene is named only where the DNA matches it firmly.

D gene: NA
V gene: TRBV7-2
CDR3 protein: ASSLDTGSYRGYT

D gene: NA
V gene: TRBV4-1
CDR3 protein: ASSQDISVGNTIY

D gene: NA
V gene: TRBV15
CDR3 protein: ATSSGGRGNREAYGYT

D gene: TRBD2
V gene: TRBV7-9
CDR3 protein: ASSTGGTQETQY

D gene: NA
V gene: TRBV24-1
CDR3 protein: ATSEVGLEEQY

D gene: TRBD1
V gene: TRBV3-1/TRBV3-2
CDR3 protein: ASSQYSNQGGGFNYGYT

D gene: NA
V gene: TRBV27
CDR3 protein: ASSLSSRRGSQY

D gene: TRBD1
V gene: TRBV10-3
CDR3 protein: AISGGQGDGYT

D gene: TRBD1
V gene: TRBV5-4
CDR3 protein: ASSPPGRGTYEQY

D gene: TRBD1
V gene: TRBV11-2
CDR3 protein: ASSLAQGQGAYGYT

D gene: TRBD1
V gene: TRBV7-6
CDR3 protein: ASSLGGTGISEQY

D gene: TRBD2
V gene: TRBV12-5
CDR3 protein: ASGPGTSGVTDTQY

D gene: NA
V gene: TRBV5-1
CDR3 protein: ASSLGSVGNYEQY

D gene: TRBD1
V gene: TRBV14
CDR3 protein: ASSRVGQENSPLH

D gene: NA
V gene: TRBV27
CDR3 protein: ASSFYGGATNEKLF

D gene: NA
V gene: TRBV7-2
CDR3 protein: ASSQVRQGYTEAF

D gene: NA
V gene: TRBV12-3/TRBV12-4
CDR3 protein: ASSLTASYGYT

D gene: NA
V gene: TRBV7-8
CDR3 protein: ASSPRVVSGDEQF

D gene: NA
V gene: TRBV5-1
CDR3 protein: ASSLGQASGNTIY

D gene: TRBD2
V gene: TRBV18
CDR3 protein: ASSPLETSGNNEQF

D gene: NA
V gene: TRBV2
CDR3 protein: ASTFGGSGTQY

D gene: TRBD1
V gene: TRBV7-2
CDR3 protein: ASSLDRGYGYT

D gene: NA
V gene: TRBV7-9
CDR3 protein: ASSLLWLDTQY

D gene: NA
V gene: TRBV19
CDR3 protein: ATTDSYNEQF

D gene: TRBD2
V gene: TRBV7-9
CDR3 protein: ASSVLAGERISTDTQY

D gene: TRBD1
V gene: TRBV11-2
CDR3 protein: ASSQQGSITEAF

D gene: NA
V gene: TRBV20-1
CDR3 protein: SASDLGRENLNTEAF

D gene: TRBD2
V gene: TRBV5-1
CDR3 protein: ASSPGGAYEQY

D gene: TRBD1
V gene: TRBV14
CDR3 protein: ASSPPGQSYEQY

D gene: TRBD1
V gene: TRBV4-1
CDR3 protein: ASSGKGARYGYT

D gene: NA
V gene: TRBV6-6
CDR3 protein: ASSYRAGTGNTIY

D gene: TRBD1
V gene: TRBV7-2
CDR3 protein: ASRQGTGSIYEQY

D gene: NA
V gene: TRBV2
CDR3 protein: ASNREQGTYNEQF